These 29 T cell receptor beta chains were sequenced from one sample in a study of T cell responses to AZD1222 COVID-19 vaccine. This table comes from immunoSEQ multiplex PCR, and its TCRdb copy is limited to in-frame clones, with some not included. The sample has approximately 110,000 clones; roughly 84% are singletons. Sample: peripheral blood, taken on day 0 of AZD1222 vaccination. The receptor source for this set is an adult in good health.

The rearrangement links TRBV7-9 to TRBJ2-3; the match to TRBD1 covers 7 bases. V was pared by 7 bases and J by 2 bases, with 6 bases of the junction left unmatched. Germline CDR1 and CDR2: SEHNR and FQNEAQ (reference sequence). CDR3 length equals 14 residues. The DNA for the CDR3 is TGTGCCAGCATCGGGACAGATAACACAGATACGCAGTATTTT. It yields the protein CASIGTDNTDTQYF.

The chain links TRBV2 to TRBJ2-7; perhaps TRBD2 as D (6 bases). Per the germline V gene, CDR1 is SNHLY and CDR2 is FYNNEI. V lost 3 bases and J lost 4, with 7 bases in between. The CDR3 contains 12 residues. CDR3 protein: CASSDSGYEQYF. CDR3 DNA: TGTGCCAGCAGTGATAGCGGATACGAGCAGTACTTC.

This clone occurred many times. The chain has TRBV4-1 and TRBJ1-5; D is uncertain. CDR1 MGHRA and CDR2 YSYEKL come from the germline V gene. Trimming pared 0 bases from V and 5 bases from J, leaving 8 bases between. The CDR3 covers 14 residues. The CDR3 nucleotides are TGCGCCAGCAGCCAAGAAGGTTGGGATCAGCCCCAGCATTTT. As protein: CASSQEGWDQPQHF.

The chain recombines TRBV28 with TRBJ2-1; TRBD2 might be the D (7 bases). The CDR3 length is 15 residues. V shed 5 bases and J shed 5 bases, with 16 bases lying between them. Germline values: CDR1 MDHEN, CDR2 SYDVKM. CDR3 nucleotide sequence: TGTGCCAGCAGTAGTTGGGGGGGCCCCCACAATGAGCAGTTCTTC. Protein product: CASSSWGGPHNEQFF.

The genes are TRBV3-1 (or the pseudogene TRBV3-2) and TRBJ1-1; D gene uncertain. Per the germline V gene, CDR1 is LGHDT and CDR2 is YNNKEL (reference sequence). CDR3 size: 14 residues. Trimming removed 0 bases at V and 5 bases at J, with 10 bases between. In DNA, the CDR3 is TGTGCCAGCAGCCAAGACTGGGGTGGGACTGAAGCTTTCTTT. This encodes CASSQDWGGTEAFF.

The genes are TRBV30 and TRBJ2-3; D gene ambiguous. This CDR3 is 13 amino acids long. Germline V gene sequence: CDR1 GTSNPN, CDR2 SVGIG (reference sequence). V was pared by 0 bases and J by 5 bases, with 9 bases between. CDR3 DNA sequence: TGTGCCTGGAGTGTTAGAGCCGGAGATACGCAGTATTTT. This codes for CAWSVRAGDTQYF.

This chain links TRBV10-3 with TRBJ1-6; TRBD1 aligns across 9 bases. Trimming took 8 bases from V and 8 from J; bases not matched to a gene: 4. The germline V gene has CDR1 ENHRY and CDR2 SYGVKD. There are 13 residues in the CDR3. The chain's CDR3 is CAIRDRDYSPLHF. CDR3 coding DNA: TGTGCCATCCGGGACAGGGACTATTCACCCCTCCACTTT.

This chain uses TRBV29-1 with TRBJ1-2; D is unresolved. This CDR3 has 15 amino acids. The germline V and J ends were trimmed by 3 bases and 4 bases, with 18 bases remaining between them. Germline V gene data show CDR1 as SQVTM and CDR2 as ANQGSEA. This chain's CDR3 is CSVELWQLSGYGYTF. CDR3 nucleotides: TGCAGCGTTGAGCTATGGCAGCTTAGTGGCTATGGCTACACCTTC.

The chain joins TRBV5-1 to TRBJ2-7; 8 bases are shared with TRBD1. V lost 4 bases to trimming and J lost 6 bases; unmatched junction nucleotides: 12. The CDR3 length is 15 residues. CDR1 is SGHRS, CDR2 YFSETQ, per germline. The CDR3 reads CASSQKGQGGSEQYF. The CDR3 DNA reads as TGCGCCAGCAGCCAGAAAGGACAGGGAGGTTCCGAGCAGTACTTC.

The rearrangement joins TRBV29-1 to TRBJ1-1; D remains unclear. V was cut by 4 bases and J by 0 bases, with 9 bases left in between. The CDR3 length is 13 residues. CDR1 and CDR2 (germline): SQVTM, ANQGSEA. The CDR3 here is CSVAQSMNTEAFF. The CDR3, as DNA: TGCAGCGTTGCACAGTCGATGAACACTGAAGCTTTCTTT.

This chain uses TRBV4-1 with TRBJ2-7; TRBD2 aligns across 9 bases. The CDR3 covers 15 residues. Germline lookup yields CDR1 MGHRA and CDR2 YSYEKL. The trim removed 5 bases at V and 4 bases at J, leaving 9 bases unmatched. CDR3 sequence reads: CASSFVTSGRYEQYF. The CDR3 nucleotides are TGCGCCAGCAGCTTTGTCACTAGCGGGCGATACGAGCAGTACTTC.

A few counts support this clone. V gene TRBV5-6 combines with J gene TRBJ1-1; D not certain. The germline V gene encodes CDR1 SGHDT and CDR2 YYEEEE. Trimming pared 5 bases from V and 1 base from J, leaving 9 bases between. The CDR3 extends over 13 amino acids. The DNA of the CDR3 is TGTGCCAGCAGACGGGGAACGAACACTGAAGCTTTCTTT. This translates into CASRRGTNTEAFF.

This clone was picked up one time. This chain connects TRBV11-1 to TRBJ1-1; D is possibly TRBD1 (6 bases). The ends were cut back, 9 bases at V and 1 base at J, with 21 bases in the middle. Germline V CDR1 and CDR2: SGHAT, FQDESV (reference sequence). The CDR3 has 16 amino acids. DNA for the CDR3: TGTGCCAGTAGGCCAGGGGCGCTGTATGGGAACACTGAAGCTTTCTTT. Translating gives CASRPGALYGNTEAFF.

The V and J genes are TRBV4-3 and TRBJ1-6; D possibly corresponds to TRBD1 (6 bases). The CDR3 covers 15 residues. Germline V lookup: CDR1 LGHNA, CDR2 YSLEER. V lost 0 bases and J 6 bases, leaving 9 bases between the germline ends. The CDR3 sequence: CASSQEFRGNSPLHF. DNA for the CDR3: TGCGCCAGCAGCCAAGAGTTCAGGGGTAATTCACCCCTCCACTTT.

This rearrangement joins TRBV24-1 to TRBJ2-2, with no clear D. V gave up 12 bases and J gave up 3 bases, with 10 bases separating them. The CDR3 is 12 residues long. From germline, CDR1 is KGHDR and CDR2 SFDVKD. The CDR3 sequence is CAGSSDTGELFF. In DNA, the CDR3 is TGTGCCGGCAGTTCGGACACCGGGGAGCTGTTTTTT.

The chain combines TRBV6-6 with TRBJ2-3; 10 bases fit TRBD1. In germline, CDR1 is MNHNY, CDR2 SVGAGI (reference sequence). The length of the CDR3 is 15 residues. Unmatched junction bases numbered 12, after V lost 9 bases and J lost 6 bases. The CDR3 region has the DNA TGTGCCAGTCAAAAACTGGGACAGGGGTTGGATACGCAGTATTTT. Protein sequence: CASQKLGQGLDTQYF.

This clone was seen a few times. The chain joins TRBV5-1 to TRBJ1-4, with no clear D. The length of the CDR3 is 14 residues. Trimming removed 0 bases at V and 8 bases at J, with 11 bases between. CDR1 is SGHRS, CDR2 YFSETQ, per germline. In nucleotides, the CDR3 is TGCGCCAGCAGCTTGGGCGGGTCCGGAGAAAAACTGTTTTTT. It codes for CASSLGGSGEKLFF.

This clone was detected once. The gene calls are TRBV11-2 and TRBJ2-7, with 10 bases matching TRBD2. V was pared by 5 bases and J by 5 bases, with 9 bases of the junction left unmatched. CDR1 and CDR2 (germline): SGHAT, FQNNGV. The CDR3 has 15 residues. CDR3 protein: CASSPGTSALDEQYF. CDR3 bases: TGTGCCAGCAGCCCGGGGACTAGCGCCTTGGACGAGCAGTACTTC.

The CDR3 sequence is CASKSTGTGGSGYTF. Written as DNA, the CDR3 is TGTGCCAGCAAAAGTACCGGGACAGGGGGTAGTGGCTACACCTTC. The chain couples TRBV2 to TRBJ1-2; TRBD1 agrees at 11 bases. This CDR3 has 15 amino acids. Germline assignment: CDR1 SNHLY and CDR2 FYNNEI. J gave up 7 bases and V 7 bases, and 11 bases lay outside the gene matches.

The genes are TRBV6-5 and TRBJ1-4; D gene ambiguous. CDR1 MNHEY and CDR2 SVGAGI come from the germline V gene. The CDR3 is 12 amino acids. The V gene lost 3 bases and the J gene lost 8 bases, with 7 bases spanning the gap. Here the CDR3 reads CASSYSGEKLFF. For the CDR3, the DNA is TGTGCCAGCAGTTATTCGGGAGAAAAACTGTTTTTT.

This chain joins TRBV2 and TRBJ2-5, with D possibly matching TRBD1 (5 bases). CDR3 size: 14 residues. V lost 3 bases and J lost 2, with 10 bases in between. The germline CDR1 and CDR2 sequences are SNHLY and FYNNEI. Here the CDR3 reads CASSEQGRQETQYF. The CDR3 coding sequence is TGTGCCAGCAGTGAGCAGGGCCGGCAAGAGACCCAGTACTTC.

The CDR3, as DNA: TGTGCCAGCAGTTCCACGAGCTCCTATAATTCACCCCTCCACTTT. It specifies CASSSTSSYNSPLHF. This sequence joins TRBV6-2 or TRBV6-3 and TRBJ1-6; no definite D call. Germline assignment: CDR1 MNHEY and CDR2 SVGEGT. Trimming removed 4 bases at V and 0 bases at J, with 7 bases between. This CDR3 has 15 amino acids.

The chain recombines TRBV30 with TRBJ2-3; D remains ambiguous. The CDR3 is 12 residues long. V was pared by 0 bases and J by 5 bases, with 6 bases between. Germline loops: CDR1 GTSNPN, CDR2 SVGIG (reference sequence). CDR3 nucleotides: TGTGCCTGGAGTGTAGTTGTAGATACGCAGTATTTT. Its protein is CAWSVVVDTQYF.

The chain couples TRBV7-8 to TRBJ2-2; D remains ambiguous. The CDR3 loop spans 15 amino acids. The ends were cut back, 1 base at V and 6 bases at J, with 12 bases in the middle. Germline V gene data show CDR1 as SGHVS and CDR2 as FQNEAQ. The CDR3 DNA reads as TGTGCCAGCAGCTTAGTTAGCTGGGTCCCCGGGGAGCTGTTTTTT. Translating it yields CASSLVSWVPGELFF.

The rearrangement links TRBV28 to TRBJ2-7, with D perhaps being TRBD1 or TRBD2 (5 bases each). This CDR3 has 15 residues. Germline CDR1 reads MDHEN; CDR2 reads SYDVKM. Trimming took off 1 base at V and 2 bases at J, with 12 bases between the two ends. The chain's CDR3 is CASSLYRDGTYEQYF. The CDR3 DNA reads as TGTGCCAGCAGTTTATACCGGGACGGAACCTACGAGCAGTACTTC.

The chain couples TRBV18 to TRBJ2-1; D may be TRBD1 (6 bases). CDR1 and CDR2 (germline): KGHSH, LQKENI. The CDR3 loop spans 15 amino acids. V lost 5 bases and J lost 3, with 14 bases in between. In DNA, the CDR3 is TGTGCCAGCTCATCCGGGGCAGGGGTCTACAATGAGCAGTTCTTC. Its protein is CASSSGAGVYNEQFF.

This chain connects TRBV28 to TRBJ1-1, with a tentative D call TRBD1 (5 bases). With 5 bases removed from V and 0 bases from J, the gap between germline ends came to 13 bases. The CDR3 has 15 amino acids. Per germline, CDR1 MDHEN and CDR2 SYDVKM. CDR3 nucleotides: TGTGCCAGCAGTATTGGGGGAGGGATGAACACTGAAGCTTTCTTT. Amino acid sequence: CASSIGGGMNTEAFF.

The rearrangement joins TRBV7-9 to TRBJ2-5; TRBD2 aligns across 10 bases. Germline values: CDR1 SEHNR, CDR2 FQNEAQ (reference sequence). The junction had 8 bases not matched to a gene; V was cut back by 5 bases and J by 5 bases. This CDR3 has 15 amino acids. CDR3 loop: CASSPLAGMMETQYF. CDR3 DNA: TGTGCCAGCAGCCCACTAGCGGGGATGATGGAGACCCAGTACTTC.

The chain carries TRBV5-4 and TRBJ2-7, with 8 bases identical to TRBD1. CDR3 size: 16 residues. Trimming at V came to 4 bases and at J to 2 bases, leaving 11 bases not matched to a gene. Germline CDR1 and CDR2: SGHNT and YYREEE (reference sequence). The CDR3 DNA follows: TGTGCCAGCAGCAAAGCCGGGGTGGACAGGGCCTACGAGCAGTACTTC. Its translation: CASSKAGVDRAYEQYF.